What follows are 7 T cell receptor beta chains derived from one specimen sequenced in a study of T cells in Graves' hyperthyroidism and ophthalmopathy. Amplification targeted TCR beta CDR3 regions from RNA transcripts. Primed by the HTBI set, a first-round RT-PCR was run on the TCR CDR3. Via MiXCR, TCRdb re-called the multiplex PCR reads, giving one row per CDR3 protein. Here the sample spans around 300,000 distinct CDR3 sequences, 12% to 15% being singletons. Sequencing used blood. These receptors originate from a woman aged 50 to 60 with Graves' hyperthyroidism that later progressed to Graves' ophthalmopathy.

In its sample, this clonotype was seen many times. CDR3 residues: CASSPGSYEQYF. The DNA of the CDR3 is TGTGCCAGCAGCCCTGGATCCTACGAGCAGTACTTC. The V and J genes are TRBV28 and TRBJ2-7, with unresolved D. The CDR3 covers 12 residues. Germline CDR1 and CDR2: MDHEN and SYDVKM. Trimming shortened V by 6 bases and J by 1 base, and 7 bases separated the two germline ends.

This clonotype was seen at least ten times. The chain carries TRBV28 and TRBJ1-5; 8 nucleotides line up with TRBD1. The CDR3 has 15 amino acids. V shed 3 bases, J shed 5 bases, and the junction held 6 bases outside the gene matches. The germline V gene encodes CDR1 MDHEN and CDR2 SYDVKM. CDR3 DNA: TGTGCCAGCAGTTTGGCGGACAGGGCCTATCAGCCCCAGCATTTT. Translated, it gives CASSLADRAYQPQHF.

V gene TRBV19 combines with J gene TRBJ1-1; D perhaps matches TRBD1 (6 bases). The CDR3 runs 16 residues. Germline loops: CDR1 LNHDA, CDR2 SQIVND (reference sequence). Trimming cost V 4 bases and J 6 bases, with 21 bases left between them. The CDR3 coding sequence is TGTGCCAGTAGTAACCGACAGGAGTCCCGTGGGTCTGAAGCTTTCTTT. As protein: CASSNRQESRGSEAFF.

This clonotype was observed at least ten times. The gene calls are TRBV7-8 and TRBJ2-1; 7 positions agree with TRBD2. With 4 bases clipped from V and 0 bases from J, the junction kept 6 bases outside the gene matches. This CDR3 region has 16 residues. Germline V gene sequence: CDR1 SGHVS, CDR2 FQNEAQ. This chain's CDR3 is CASSWGEGSSYNEQFF. The CDR3 region has the DNA TGTGCCAGCAGCTGGGGGGAGGGGAGCTCCTACAATGAGCAGTTCTTC.

V is TRBV4-1 and J is TRBJ2-2, with 7 bases lining up with TRBD1. V dropped 4 bases and J dropped 6; count of bases not matched to a gene: 14. From germline, CDR1 is MGHRA and CDR2 YSYEKL. The CDR3 is made up of 17 amino acids. CDR3 sequence: CASSRPSYRGRAGELFF. The CDR3 region has the DNA TGCGCCAGCAGCCGCCCATCTTACAGGGGTAGGGCCGGGGAGCTGTTTTTT.

The V call is TRBV7-9, the J call TRBJ1-1; D is undetermined. V lost 7 bases to trimming and J lost 1 base, with 16 bases between them. The V gene's germline CDR1 is SEHNR and CDR2 FQNEAQ (reference sequence). The CDR3 length is 15 residues. CDR3 sequence: CASILHRSANTEAFF. The CDR3 coding sequence is TGTGCCAGCATCCTTCACCGGTCGGCGAACACTGAAGCTTTCTTT.

For this clonotype: At one boundary the junction diverges from the germline segment, which might be a read error. V usage is TRBV6-5 and J usage is TRBJ1-6; no clear D gene. Germline loops: CDR1 MNHEY, CDR2 SVGAGI. CDR3 length equals 12 residues. Here the CDR3 DNA reads TGTGCCAGCAGTTACTTTAATTCATCCCTCCACTTT. Translation gives CASSYFNSSLHF.